This TCR beta chain was profiled in a study of blood T cell repertoires in COVID-19. Study at large: Sites across the United States, Italy and Spain contributed samples from acute and convalescent COVID-19.

Trimming pared 6 bases from V and 0 bases from J, leaving 12 bases between. CDR3 length: 13 residues. CDR1 is SQVTM, CDR2 ANQGSEA, per germline. In the authors' methods: Estimation of nucleated cell counts relied on the amplification of reference gene primers. The assay was immunoSEQ multiplex PCR, and TCRdb's table has in-frame clones only and misses some. That table is the source of V, J and clone size, and D and trimming were worked out from the DNA. The table lists around 240,000 clones, roughly 86% of them singletons. The chain carries TRBV29-1 and TRBJ2-7; maybe TRBD1 (6 bases). This clonotype was obtained from a woman aged 25-40 years who had recovered from COVID-19. The specimen was peripheral blood. CDR3 loop: CSVQGVLSYEQYF. The CDR3 nucleotides read TGCAGCGTACAGGGTGTCCTCTCCTACGAGCAGTACTTC.